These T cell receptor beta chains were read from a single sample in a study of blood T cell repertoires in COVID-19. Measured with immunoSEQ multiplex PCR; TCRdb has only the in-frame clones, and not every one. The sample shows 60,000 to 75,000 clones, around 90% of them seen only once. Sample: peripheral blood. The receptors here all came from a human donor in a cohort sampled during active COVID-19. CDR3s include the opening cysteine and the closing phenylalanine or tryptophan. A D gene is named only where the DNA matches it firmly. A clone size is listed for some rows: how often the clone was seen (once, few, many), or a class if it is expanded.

CASSLRTGDSYEQYF TGTGCCAGCAGCTTAAGGACAGGCGATTCCTACGAGCAGTACTTC - TRBV7-9 TRBD1 TRBJ2-7
CASTPGSGPNNEQFF TGTGCCAGCACCCCAGGTAGCGGCCCGAATAATGAGCAGTTCTTC - TRBV28 - TRBJ2-1
CASSIRGGTYEQYF TGTGCCAGTAGTATTCGGGGAGGAACCTACGAGCAGTACTTC - TRBV19 - TRBJ2-7
CASKPRFGQDTGELFF TGCGCCAGCAAACCCCGCTTTGGGCAGGACACCGGGGAGCTGTTTTTT - TRBV5-1 - TRBJ2-2
CASSWQGAPMNTEAFF TGTGCCAGCAGTTGGCAGGGCGCCCCTATGAACACTGAAGCTTTCTTT - TRBV27 - TRBJ1-1
CASSPSSSTDTQYF TGTGCCAGCAGTCCTAGCTCAAGCACAGATACGCAGTATTTT - TRBV3-1/TRBV3-2 - TRBJ2-3
CASKSSGALGEQYF TGTGCCAGCAAGAGTAGCGGGGCCCTCGGCGAGCAGTACTTC - TRBV2 TRBD2 TRBJ2-7
CASSLEGTDTQYF TGCGCCAGCAGCTTGGAGGGGACAGATACGCAGTATTTT - TRBV5-1 - TRBJ2-3
CAGSRRGTSTDTQYF TGTGCCGGCAGCCGGCGGGGAACTAGCACAGATACGCAGTATTTT - TRBV7-2 - TRBJ2-3
CASKDRVNTEAFF TGTGCCAGCAAAGACAGGGTGAACACTGAAGCTTTCTTT - TRBV6-5 TRBD1 TRBJ1-1
CASSLGQFSNQPQHF TGCGCCAGCAGCCTAGGACAGTTTAGCAATCAGCCCCAGCATTTT - TRBV5-1 - TRBJ1-5
CASTNRAGGATDTQYF TGCGCCAGCACCAACCGAGCGGGGGGCGCGACAGATACGCAGTATTTT - TRBV5-1 TRBD2 TRBJ2-3
CAWSDGTGWNSPLHF TGTGCCTGGAGTGACGGGACAGGGTGGAATTCACCCCTCCACTTT - TRBV30 TRBD1 TRBJ1-6
CASSHSGYGNTIYF TGTGCCAGCAGCCATTCGGGGTATGGAAACACCATATATTTT - TRBV3-1/TRBV3-2 - TRBJ1-3
CASSQDRNTEAFF TGCGCCAGCAGCCAAGATAGGAACACTGAAGCTTTCTTT - TRBV4-3 - TRBJ1-1
CASSLEFRQGNPAPLHF TGTGCCAGCAGCTTAGAGTTCAGACAGGGTAACCCTGCACCCCTCCACTTT - TRBV7-8 TRBD1 TRBJ1-6
CASSLNPPALAGPSSYNEQFF TGCGCCAGCAGCTTGAACCCTCCGGCACTAGCGGGCCCGAGCTCCTACAATGAGCAGTTCTTC - TRBV5-1 TRBD2 TRBJ2-1
CASSPDSRNYGYTF TGCGCCAGCAGCCCGGACAGTCGTAACTATGGCTACACCTTC - TRBV4-3 - TRBJ1-2
CASIPQGSNEQYF TGTGCCAGTATTCCGCAGGGGTCAAACGAGCAGTACTTC - TRBV19 - TRBJ2-7
CASSSGLAGATSYEQYF TGCGCCAGCAGCTCGGGACTAGCGGGGGCTACCTCCTACGAGCAGTACTTC - TRBV4-3 TRBD2 TRBJ2-7
CASRAGSSYNEQFF TGTGCCAGCAGAGCGGGTAGCTCCTACAATGAGCAGTTCTTC - TRBV25-1 - TRBJ2-1
CASSSPEGGGGNQPQHF TGTGCCAGCAGTTCCCCTGAAGGGGGTGGGGGCAATCAGCCCCAGCATTTT - TRBV28 - TRBJ1-5
CASRDTGGEQGF TGTGCCAGCAGAGATACAGGGGGCGAACAGGGTTTT - TRBV6-5 TRBD1 TRBJ2-3
CASSLDTGGGGYTF TGCGCCAGCAGCTTGGATACAGGGGGCGGAGGCTACACCTTC - TRBV5-1 TRBD1 TRBJ1-2
CASSSRDITGELFF TGTGCCAGCAGTTCCAGGGACATCACCGGGGAGCTGTTTTTT once TRBV5-4 - TRBJ2-2
CSVDRQGSKAFF TGCAGCGTTGATCGGCAGGGGAGTAAAGCTTTCTTT - TRBV29-1 - TRBJ1-1
CASSLRTGLYGYTF TGTGCCAGCAGCCTTAGGACAGGACTCTATGGCTACACCTTC - TRBV27 TRBD1 TRBJ1-2
CASSPKSATSEYNEQFF TGTGCCAGCAGCCCGAAGTCCGCGACTAGCGAGTACAATGAGCAGTTCTTC once TRBV3-1/TRBV3-2 TRBD2 TRBJ2-1
CASSSGLAGGVTDTQYF TGCGCCAGCAGCTCGGGACTAGCGGGAGGGGTCACAGATACGCAGTATTTT - TRBV5-1 TRBD2 TRBJ2-3
CASSQYGHQPQHF TGCGCCAGCAGCCAATATGGGCATCAGCCCCAGCATTTT - TRBV4-3 - TRBJ1-5
CASSIVGQGDNEQFF TGTGCCAGTAGTATAGTGGGACAGGGGGACAATGAGCAGTTCTTC - TRBV19 TRBD1 TRBJ2-1
CASRNTVSYGYTF TGTGCCAGCAGGAACACCGTATCGTATGGCTACACCTTC few TRBV28 - TRBJ1-2
CASSQPTGNTEAFF TGTGCCAGCAGCCAACCTACAGGGAACACTGAAGCTTTCTTT once TRBV16 - TRBJ1-1
CASSPTGSYGYTF TGTGCCAGCAGTCCCACAGGGTCTTATGGCTACACCTTC - TRBV6-6 - TRBJ1-2
CASSPPSGGPDTQYF TGTGCCAGCTCACCACCTAGCGGGGGCCCTGATACGCAGTATTTT - TRBV18 TRBD2 TRBJ2-3
CAWSVDGGAGETQYF TGTGCCTGGAGTGTAGACGGGGGGGCAGGAGAGACCCAGTACTTC - TRBV30 TRBD2 TRBJ2-5
CASSLSGGTGETQYF TGCGCCAGCAGCTTGAGCGGGGGGACGGGAGAGACCCAGTACTTC - TRBV5-1 TRBD2 TRBJ2-5
CAKPLNRSSYNEQFF TGCGCCAAACCTTTAAACAGGAGCTCCTACAATGAGCAGTTCTTC - TRBV5-1 - TRBJ2-1
CASSSGLARSSSTDTQYF TGTGCCAGCAGCTCGGGACTAGCGCGATCATCTAGCACAGATACGCAGTATTTT - TRBV7-6 TRBD2 TRBJ2-3
CASSPTGRGVREQYF TGTGCCAGCAGTCCCACCGGGAGAGGGGTTAGGGAGCAGTACTTC - TRBV25-1 - TRBJ2-7
CASSLVSSYEQYF TGTGCCAGCAGCTTAGTTTCTAGCTACGAGCAGTACTTC - TRBV7-2 - TRBJ2-7
CASSFQGTSGGTQYF TGTGCCAGCAGCTTCCAAGGGACTAGCGGAGGCACGCAGTATTTT - TRBV11-2 TRBD2 TRBJ2-3
CASSERGLNEQFF TGTGCCAGCAGTGAGCGGGGGCTCAATGAGCAGTTCTTC once TRBV6-1 - TRBJ2-1
CASSPRGTGELFF TGTGCCAGCAGTCCGCGGGGAACCGGGGAGCTGTTTTTT - TRBV7-9 - TRBJ2-2
CASSRDYQETQYF TGCGCCAGCAGCCGGGACTACCAAGAGACCCAGTACTTC - TRBV5-1 - TRBJ2-5
CASSQDHRRSYNSPLHF TGCGCCAGCAGCCAAGACCACAGGCGCTCCTATAATTCACCCCTCCACTTT - TRBV4-3 - TRBJ1-6
CASRRTGGGYGYTF TGTGCCAGCAGGCGGACAGGGGGCGGATATGGCTACACCTTC - TRBV2 TRBD1 TRBJ1-2
CASRSSTAKNTGELFF TGTGCCAGCAGATCTTCCACAGCAAAGAACACCGGGGAGCTGTTTTTT - TRBV5-4 - TRBJ2-2
CASSWTGTVSGELFF TGTGCCAGCAGCTGGACCGGGACAGTCTCCGGGGAGCTGTTTTTT - TRBV5-5 TRBD1 TRBJ2-2
CASSLGGGVDTDTQYF TGTGCCAGCAGCCTAGGGGGCGGGGTTGACACAGATACGCAGTATTTT - TRBV7-2 - TRBJ2-3
CASSLAAGGPNEQFF TGCGCCAGCAGCTTGGCAGCGGGAGGGCCTAATGAGCAGTTCTTC - TRBV5-1 TRBD2 TRBJ2-1
CAWRNIGTGVRGNYGYTF TGTGCCTGGAGAAACATCGGGACAGGGGTTCGTGGCAACTATGGCTACACCTTC - TRBV30 TRBD1 TRBJ1-2
CASEGARSGYTF TGTGCCAGCGAGGGGGCGCGCAGTGGCTACACCTTC - TRBV6-6 TRBD1 TRBJ1-2
CASSPVGTGDGNEQFF TGTGCCAGCAGCCCTGTCGGGACAGGGGATGGCAATGAGCAGTTCTTC few TRBV7-9 TRBD1 TRBJ2-1